Sequencing of this T cell receptor (beta chain) was carried out in a study of Ad26.COV2.S vaccination and SARS-CoV-2 variants. As for this clone: Its antigen is as yet unknown.

Whole-study results and caveats: Substantial response breadth was reportedly seen for spike-specific CD8+ and CD4+ T cells after vaccination. The analyses of TCR breadth and depth may have understated the size of total T cell responses.

Repertoires were generated with immunoSEQ multiplex PCR, while TCRdb's copy carries only in-frame clones and drops some. The sample contains about 280,000 clones, 87% of which appear only once. This sample's treatment: about 20 received Ad26.COV2.S at low or high dose, single or two shots; about 5 received placebo; per-sample allocation not given. Vaccine and placebo recipients were sampled on day 63 after the first injection. This receptor was obtained from a person aged 18-65 years who received the Ad26.COV2.S COVID-19 vaccine or a placebo. This specimen consisted of peripheral blood, obtained in a trial of Ad26.COV2.S vaccine versus placebo.

CDR3 sequence reads: CASSTYRFGTGGYEQYF. Written as DNA, the CDR3 is TGTGCCAGCAGCACTTATAGATTCGGGACAGGGGGCTACGAGCAGTACTTC. The chain combines TRBV7-8 with TRBJ2-7, with 11 positions matching TRBD1. V gave up 5 bases and J gave up 3 bases; unmatched junction bases: 12. CDR3 length: 17 amino acids. CDR1 is SGHVS, CDR2 FQNEAQ, per germline.